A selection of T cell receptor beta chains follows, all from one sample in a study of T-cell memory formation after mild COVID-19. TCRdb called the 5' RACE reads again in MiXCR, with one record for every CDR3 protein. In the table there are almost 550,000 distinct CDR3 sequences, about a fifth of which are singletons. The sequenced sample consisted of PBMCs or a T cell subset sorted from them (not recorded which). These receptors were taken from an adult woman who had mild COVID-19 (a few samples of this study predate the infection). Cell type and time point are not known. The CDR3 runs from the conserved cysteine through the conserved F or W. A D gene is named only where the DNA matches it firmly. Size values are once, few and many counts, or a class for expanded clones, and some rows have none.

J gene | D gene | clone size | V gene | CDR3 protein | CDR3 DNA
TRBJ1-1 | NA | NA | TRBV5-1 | CASSRISGTEGTEAFF | TGCGCCAGCAGTCGTATCTCGGGCACGGAGGGTACTGAAGCTTTCTTT
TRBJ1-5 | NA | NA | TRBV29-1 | CSVGSYNQPQHF | TGCAGCGTAGGGTCATACAATCAGCCCCAGCATTTT
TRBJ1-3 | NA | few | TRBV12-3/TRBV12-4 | CASTPGGRNTIYF | TGTGCCAGCACCCCCGGGGGGCGAAACACCATATATTTT
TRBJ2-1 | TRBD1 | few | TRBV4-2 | CASSQAGTGVGDEQFF | TGTGCCAGCAGCCAGGCCGGGACAGGAGTCGGGGATGAGCAGTTCTTC
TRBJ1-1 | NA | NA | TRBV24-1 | CATRRGEGTEAFF | TGTGCCACCCGACGAGGGGAAGGCACTGAAGCTTTCTTT
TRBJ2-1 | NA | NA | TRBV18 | CASSPASASSYNEQFF | TGTGCCAGCTCACCAGCTAGTGCGAGCTCCTACAATGAGCAGTTCTTC
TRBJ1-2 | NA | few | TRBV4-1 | CASSRNSGANYGYTF | TGCGCCAGCAGCCGAAACAGCGGAGCTAACTATGGCTACACCTTC
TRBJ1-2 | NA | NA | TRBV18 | CASSLGRTNLANYGYTF | TGTGCCAGCTCTCTCGGCAGAACCAACCTAGCTAACTATGGCTACACCTTC
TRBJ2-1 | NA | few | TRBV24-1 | CATSDLMSGHNEQFF | TGTGCCACCAGTGATTTGATGAGCGGACACAATGAGCAGTTCTTC
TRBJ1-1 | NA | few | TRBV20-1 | CSASPGGVNTEAFF | TGCAGTGCTAGTCCGGGGGGGGTGAACACTGAAGCTTTCTTT
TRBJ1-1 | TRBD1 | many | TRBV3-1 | CASSLGQEMNTEAFF | TGTGCCAGCAGCTTAGGACAGGAAATGAACACTGAAGCTTTCTTT
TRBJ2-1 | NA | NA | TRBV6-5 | CASSYRVTENEQFF | TGTGCCAGCAGTTACCGCGTCACGGAGAATGAGCAGTTCTTC
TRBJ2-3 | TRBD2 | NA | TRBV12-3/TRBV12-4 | CASSQFSGSRADTQYF | TGTGCCAGCAGTCAATTTAGCGGGTCTAGGGCCGATACGCAGTATTTT
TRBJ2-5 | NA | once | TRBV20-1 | CSARDLRETQYF | TGCAGTGCTAGAGATCTGCGAGAGACCCAGTACTTC
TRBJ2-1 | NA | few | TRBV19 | CASSIEHLVFHEQFF | TGTGCCAGTAGTATAGAACACTTAGTCTTTCATGAGCAGTTCTTC
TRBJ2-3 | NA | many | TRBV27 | CASSLSGRPTDTQYF | TGTGCCAGCAGTTTATCGGGCAGGCCCACAGATACGCAGTATTTT
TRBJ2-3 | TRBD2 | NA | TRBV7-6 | CASSRHRGGNTDTQYF | TGTGCCAGCAGTCGCCACCGGGGGGGAAACACAGATACGCAGTATTTT
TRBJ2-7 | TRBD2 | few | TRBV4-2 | CASSQEPAGDNSYEQYF | TGTGCCAGCAGCCAAGAGCCAGCGGGGGACAACTCCTACGAGCAGTACTTC
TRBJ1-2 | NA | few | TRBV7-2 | CASSANPQPIEGYTF | TGTGCCAGCAGCGCAAACCCCCAGCCGATTGAGGGCTACACCTTC
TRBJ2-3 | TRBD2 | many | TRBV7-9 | CASSSDPGLAPDTQYF | TGTGCCAGCAGCTCAGATCCGGGACTAGCGCCAGATACGCAGTATTTT
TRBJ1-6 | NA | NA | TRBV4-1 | CASSQDHQGGSYNSPLHF | TGCGCCAGCAGCCAAGATCATCAGGGAGGCTCCTATAATTCACCCCTCCACTTT
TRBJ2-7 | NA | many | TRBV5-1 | CASSPAGTGINEQYF | TGCGCCAGCTCTCCGGCGGGGACCGGCATAAACGAGCAGTACTTC
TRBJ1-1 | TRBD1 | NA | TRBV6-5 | CASSYPGTDEAFF | TGTGCCAGCAGTTACCCAGGGACAGATGAAGCTTTCTTT
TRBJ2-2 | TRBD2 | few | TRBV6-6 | CASSYPTSEPTGELFF | TGTGCCAGCAGTTACCCCACTAGCGAACCGACCGGGGAGCTGTTTTTT
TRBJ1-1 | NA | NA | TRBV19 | CAEVAVGGTEAFF | TGTGCCGAGGTCGCGGTAGGGGGCACTGAAGCTTTCTTT
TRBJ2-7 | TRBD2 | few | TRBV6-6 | CASARRGLADEQYF | TGTGCCAGCGCTAGACGTGGACTAGCGGACGAGCAGTACTTC
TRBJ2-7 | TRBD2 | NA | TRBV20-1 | CSARDLTSGTYEQYF | TGCAGTGCTAGAGATCTGACTAGCGGTACCTACGAGCAGTACTTC
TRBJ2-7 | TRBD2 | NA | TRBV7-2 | CASSLSALAGVGEQYF | TGTGCCAGCAGCTTAAGTGCTCTAGCGGGGGTCGGAGAGCAGTACTTC
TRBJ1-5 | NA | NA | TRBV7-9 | CASSLSTGNQPQHF | TGTGCCAGCAGCTTATCTACAGGGAATCAGCCCCAGCATTTT
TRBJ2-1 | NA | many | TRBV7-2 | CASSTTSSAPSGQFF | TGTGCCAGCAGCACGACTAGTTCCGCCCCATCTGGGCAGTTCTTC
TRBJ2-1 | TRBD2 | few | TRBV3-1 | CASSQNGLAVSNEQFF | TGTGCCAGCAGCCAAAATGGACTAGCGGTCTCCAATGAGCAGTTCTTC
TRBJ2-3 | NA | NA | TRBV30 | CAWSSGAEPLTDTQYF | TGTGCCTGGAGTTCCGGGGCCGAACCACTTACAGATACGCAGTATTTT
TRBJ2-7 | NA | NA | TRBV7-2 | CASSLDRGSHSSYEQYF | TGTGCCAGCAGCTTAGACCGTGGGTCCCACAGCTCCTACGAGCAGTACTTC
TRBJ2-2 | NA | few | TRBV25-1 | CASSVPGDTGELFF | TGTGCCAGCAGTGTCCCAGGAGACACCGGGGAGCTGTTTTTT
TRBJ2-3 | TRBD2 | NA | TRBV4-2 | CASSQASGGRRIDTQYF | TGTGCCAGCAGCCAAGCTAGCGGGGGCCGGCGAATAGATACGCAGTATTTT
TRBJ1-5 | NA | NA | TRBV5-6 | CASSLAQGTLRNQPQHF | TGTGCCAGCAGCTTGGCTCAGGGAACCTTGCGTAATCAGCCCCAGCATTTT
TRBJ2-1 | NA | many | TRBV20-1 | CSARGRLAGNEQFF | TGCAGTGCTAGAGGAAGGCTAGCCGGCAATGAGCAGTTCTTC
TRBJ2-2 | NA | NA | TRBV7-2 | CASSSQTGELFF | TGTGCCAGCAGCTCCCAGACCGGGGAGCTGTTTTTT
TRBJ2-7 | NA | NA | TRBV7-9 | CASSVTSYEQYF | TGTGCCAGCAGCGTTACCTCCTACGAGCAGTACTTC
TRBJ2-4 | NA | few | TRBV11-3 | CASSPRIGAKNIQYF | TGTGCCAGCAGCCCCAGAATAGGAGCCAAAAACATTCAGTACTTC
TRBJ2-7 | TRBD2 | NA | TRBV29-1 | CSVRGPLAGASYEQYF | TGCAGCGTGCGTGGCCCACTAGCGGGAGCCTCCTACGAGCAGTACTTC
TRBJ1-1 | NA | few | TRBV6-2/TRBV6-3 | CASSYSVRGETEAFF | TGTGCCAGCAGTTACTCCGTGCGGGGAGAGACTGAAGCTTTCTTT
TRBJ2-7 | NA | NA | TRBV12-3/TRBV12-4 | CASSKVGYEQYF | TGTGCCAGCAGTAAAGTAGGATACGAGCAGTACTTC
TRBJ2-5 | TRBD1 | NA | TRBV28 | CASSLSWTGQETQYF | TGTGCCAGCAGTTTATCCTGGACAGGGCAAGAGACCCAGTACTTC
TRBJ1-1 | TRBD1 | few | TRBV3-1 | CASSPGQGTTEAFF | TGTGCCAGCAGCCCCGGACAGGGGACGACTGAAGCTTTCTTT
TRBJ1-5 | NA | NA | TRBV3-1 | CASSQGNNQPQHF | TGTGCCAGCAGCCAAGGCAACAATCAGCCCCAGCATTTT
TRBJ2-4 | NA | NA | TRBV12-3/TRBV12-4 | CASSTRTWAKNIQYF | TGTGCCAGCAGTACTCGAACATGGGCCAAAAACATTCAGTACTTC
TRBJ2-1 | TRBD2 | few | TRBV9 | CASSVVALAGPYNEQFF | TGTGCCAGCAGCGTAGTGGCGCTAGCGGGGCCCTACAATGAGCAGTTCTTC
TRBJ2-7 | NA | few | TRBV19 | CASSMGGHEQYF | TGTGCCAGTAGTATGGGGGGACACGAGCAGTACTTC
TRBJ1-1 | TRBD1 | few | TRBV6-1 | CASSPRPGQRNTEAFF | TGTGCCAGCAGTCCTCGCCCGGGACAGCGGAACACTGAAGCTTTCTTT
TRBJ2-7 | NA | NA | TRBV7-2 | CASSFSSRDFRYEQYF | TGTGCCAGCAGCTTCAGCTCCCGGGACTTCCGCTACGAGCAGTACTTC
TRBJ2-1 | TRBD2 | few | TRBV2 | CASRRPASGVGYRDNEQFF | TGTGCCAGCAGGAGACCCGCTAGCGGGGTCGGTTATAGAGACAATGAGCAGTTCTTC